Following are 5 T cell receptor beta chains from one sample sequenced in a study of neurological immune-mediated disorders. MiXCR was run by TCRdb on the 5' RACE reads, yielding one entry per CDR3 protein. The table records about 55,000 distinct CDR3 sequences, less than 5% of them present only once. Sequenced sample: PBMCs. All receptors come from a man aged 50 to 60 with multiple sclerosis.

This clonotype was observed at least ten times. The rearrangement joins TRBV7-6 to TRBJ2-7; perhaps TRBD1 as D (6 bases). V lost 5 bases and J 2 bases, leaving 16 bases between the germline ends. In germline, CDR1 is SGHVS, CDR2 FNYEAQ. The CDR3 spans 15 residues. The CDR3: CASSTPGVSPYEQYF. The CDR3 nucleotides read TGTGCCAGCAGCACCCCAGGGGTTAGCCCCTACGAGCAGTACTTC. Full variable domain (rest looked up from reference TRBV7-6 and TRBJ2-7): GAGVSQSPRYKVTKRGQDVALRCDPISGHVSLYWYRQALGQGPEFLTYFNYEAQQDKSGLPNDRFSAERPEGSISTLTIQRTEQRDSAMYRCASSTPGVSPYEQYFGPGTRLTVT.

This clonotype was detected ten times or more. The rearrangement links TRBV7-8 to TRBJ2-5; the D is unclear. CDR3 length equals 14 residues. The germline V gene encodes CDR1 SGHVS and CDR2 FQNEAQ. Trimming removed 5 bases from V and 1 base from J, with 11 bases in between. The chain's CDR3 is CASSPVITQETQYF. The CDR3 nucleotides read TGTGCCAGCAGCCCAGTTATAACCCAAGAGACCCAGTACTTC.

DNA of the CDR3: TGCAGCGTTGAAGAGACAGGGTCTGGAAACACCATATATTTT. The encoded protein is CSVEETGSGNTIYF. This chain joins TRBV29-1 and TRBJ1-3; 7 positions match TRBD1. Germline V CDR1 and CDR2: SQVTM, ANQGSEA. The CDR3 loop spans 14 amino acids. V was pared by 0 bases and J by 1 base, with 0 bases of the junction left unmatched.

Note on this clonotype: Because it lacks the conserved phenylalanine or tryptophan at the end, this CDR3 is likely a read error. The chain combines TRBV5-5 with TRBJ2-7, with D perhaps matching TRBD2 (6 bases). There are 14 residues in the CDR3. Germline lookup yields CDR1 SGHKS and CDR2 YYEKEE (reference sequence). Trimming left V 0 bases short and J 2 bases short, with 9 bases between. CDR3 nucleotides: TGTGCCAGCAGCTTGGCCAGGGAGGCCTACGAGCAGTACAAC. Translated, it gives CASSLAREAYEQYN.

At least ten counts were recorded for this clonotype. The rearrangement uses TRBV7-9 and TRBJ1-5; D is perhaps TRBD1 (6 bases). This CDR3 has 16 amino acids. The V gene lost 5 bases and the J gene lost 1 base, with 15 bases spanning the gap. The germline CDR1 and CDR2 sequences are SEHNR and FQNEAQ (reference sequence). The CDR3 region has the DNA TGTGCCAGCAGCGTTTACAGGGAAGGGAGCAATCAGCCCCAGCATTTT. This gives the protein CASSVYREGSNQPQHF.